A selection of T cell receptor beta chains follows, all from one sample in a study of OX40 agonist ivuxolimab in advanced cancers. Produced via immunoSEQ multiplex PCR; TCRdb's table is partial and in-frame only. The table includes about 78,000 clones, roughly nine tenths detected once. The source was CD4+ or CD8+ T cells sorted from blood, collected in a trial of the OX40 agonist ivuxolimab. These receptors were obtained from an adult with an advanced solid tumor such as melanoma, head and neck, liver or kidney cancer. Each CDR3 is given with its conserved first and last residue. The order of the fields is J gene, D gene, clone size, V gene, CDR3 length, CDR3 DNA, CDR3 protein. A D gene is named only where the DNA matches it firmly. Not every row has a clone size; where given, it reads once, few, many or a size class.

TRBJ1-2 - - TRBV6-5 14 TGTGCCAGCAGTTACTCGGGGGACGGATATGGCTACACCTTC CASSYSGDGYGYTF
TRBJ2-3 - - TRBV5-8 16 TGTGCCAGCAGCTCCTCAGGCGGGGGCCCCACAGATACGCAGTATTTT CASSSSGGGPTDTQYF
TRBJ1-4 - - TRBV7-2 14 TGTGCCAGCAGCTTGTCAAGAACTAATGAAAAACTGTTTTTT CASSLSRTNEKLFF
TRBJ1-2 - few TRBV28 15 TGTGCCAGCAGCCAAACCCAGGGGTATGGCTATGGCTACACCTTC CASSQTQGYGYGYTF
TRBJ1-2 - - TRBV6-1 15 TGTGCCAGCACTGATCGGGACAAATATAACTATGGCTACACCTTC CASTDRDKYNYGYTF
TRBJ2-4 - - TRBV11-1 12 TGTGCCAGCAGCTTCGGGGAAAACATTCAGTACTTC CASSFGENIQYF
TRBJ2-5 TRBD2 - TRBV5-6 15 TGTGCCAGCAGCAGGACTAGCGGGAGATGGGAGACCCAGTACTTC CASSRTSGRWETQYF
TRBJ2-7 - - TRBV13 14 TGTGCCAGCAGCTTAGGGGGGCGAGGTTACGAGCAGTACTTC CASSLGGRGYEQYF
TRBJ1-2 TRBD1 - TRBV7-9 14 TGTGCCAGCAGCTTCGCAGGGGGTGACTATGGCTACACCTTC CASSFAGGDYGYTF
TRBJ1-1 - - TRBV20-1 11 TGCAGGGGTGGCACTAACACTGAAGCTTTCTTT CRGGTNTEAFF
TRBJ2-2 TRBD2 - TRBV29-1 15 TGCAGCGTTGGACTAGCGGGAGGGAATACCGGGGAGCTGTTTTTT CSVGLAGGNTGELFF
TRBJ2-2 TRBD1 - TRBV7-7 15 TGTGCTAGCAGCTTGGGGACAGGGGACACCGGGGAGCTGTTTTTT CASSLGTGDTGELFF
TRBJ2-5 - - TRBV7-8 15 TGTGCCAGCAGCTCCCGACAGGCCCGTGGGGGGTCCCAGTACTTC CASSSRQARGGSQYF
TRBJ1-6 - - TRBV4-1 16 TGCGCCAGCAGCCCGAAGAATGGAGATTATAATTCACCCCTCCACTTT CASSPKNGDYNSPLHF
TRBJ1-5 TRBD1 - TRBV30 14 TGTGCCTGGACCCAAGAAGGGGGCTGGCAGCCCCAGCATTTT CAWTQEGGWQPQHF
TRBJ1-1 TRBD1 once TRBV10-3 18 TGTGCCATCAGTGAAGGCCCGGGACAGGGGAGTATATCCACTGAAGCTTTCTTT CAISEGPGQGSISTEAFF
TRBJ2-5 - - TRBV10-2 13 TGCGCCAGCAGTGCTGGGGTTGGGGAGACCCAGTACTTC CASSAGVGETQYF
TRBJ1-3 - - TRBV6-5 15 TGTGCCAGCAGCTTCAACGGACGCCTGGGAAACACCATATATTTT CASSFNGRLGNTIYF
TRBJ2-7 TRBD1 - TRBV25-1 15 TGTGCCAGCAGTGAGTACGGGACAGGGGGAAACGAGCAGTACTTC CASSEYGTGGNEQYF
TRBJ2-5 TRBD2 - TRBV5-4 15 TGTGCCAGCAGCTTTAGGACTAGCGCAGGGGAGACCCAGTACTTC CASSFRTSAGETQYF
TRBJ2-7 - - TRBV19 14 TGTGCCAGTAGTATCGAAGGGGCGGTCTACGAGCAGTACTTC CASSIEGAVYEQYF
TRBJ2-1 - once TRBV4-1 14 TGCGCCAGCAGCCAAGCACCAGCGTTGGATGAGCAGTTCTTC CASSQAPALDEQFF